The text below deals with one TCR beta chain. Germline V lookup: CDR1 SGHRS, CDR2 YFSETQ. Deletions cut 5 bases from V and 8 bases from J, with 16 bases between. The CDR3 length is 13 residues. The data belong to a study of blood T cell repertoires in COVID-19. Study as a whole: Sources were T cells, B-cell-depleted T cells, or PBMCs; the material itself was cDNA or gDNA.

The authors' processing: Scientists estimated how many nucleated cells there were by amplifying reference gene primers. Assay used: immunoSEQ multiplex PCR; TCRdb lists only in-frame clones, some missing. The D gene and trimming were derived from the DNA, and the V and J assignments and clone size from that table. The sample holds over 20,000 clones, about 89% seen once. The clonotype originates from a human donor in a cohort sampled during active COVID-19. This chain links TRBV5-1 with TRBJ1-2, with no clear D. The sample was peripheral blood. The CDR3 reads CASRTGRSEGYTF. The CDR3 DNA reads TGCGCCAGCAGAACGGGTCGGTCAGAAGGCTACACCTTC.